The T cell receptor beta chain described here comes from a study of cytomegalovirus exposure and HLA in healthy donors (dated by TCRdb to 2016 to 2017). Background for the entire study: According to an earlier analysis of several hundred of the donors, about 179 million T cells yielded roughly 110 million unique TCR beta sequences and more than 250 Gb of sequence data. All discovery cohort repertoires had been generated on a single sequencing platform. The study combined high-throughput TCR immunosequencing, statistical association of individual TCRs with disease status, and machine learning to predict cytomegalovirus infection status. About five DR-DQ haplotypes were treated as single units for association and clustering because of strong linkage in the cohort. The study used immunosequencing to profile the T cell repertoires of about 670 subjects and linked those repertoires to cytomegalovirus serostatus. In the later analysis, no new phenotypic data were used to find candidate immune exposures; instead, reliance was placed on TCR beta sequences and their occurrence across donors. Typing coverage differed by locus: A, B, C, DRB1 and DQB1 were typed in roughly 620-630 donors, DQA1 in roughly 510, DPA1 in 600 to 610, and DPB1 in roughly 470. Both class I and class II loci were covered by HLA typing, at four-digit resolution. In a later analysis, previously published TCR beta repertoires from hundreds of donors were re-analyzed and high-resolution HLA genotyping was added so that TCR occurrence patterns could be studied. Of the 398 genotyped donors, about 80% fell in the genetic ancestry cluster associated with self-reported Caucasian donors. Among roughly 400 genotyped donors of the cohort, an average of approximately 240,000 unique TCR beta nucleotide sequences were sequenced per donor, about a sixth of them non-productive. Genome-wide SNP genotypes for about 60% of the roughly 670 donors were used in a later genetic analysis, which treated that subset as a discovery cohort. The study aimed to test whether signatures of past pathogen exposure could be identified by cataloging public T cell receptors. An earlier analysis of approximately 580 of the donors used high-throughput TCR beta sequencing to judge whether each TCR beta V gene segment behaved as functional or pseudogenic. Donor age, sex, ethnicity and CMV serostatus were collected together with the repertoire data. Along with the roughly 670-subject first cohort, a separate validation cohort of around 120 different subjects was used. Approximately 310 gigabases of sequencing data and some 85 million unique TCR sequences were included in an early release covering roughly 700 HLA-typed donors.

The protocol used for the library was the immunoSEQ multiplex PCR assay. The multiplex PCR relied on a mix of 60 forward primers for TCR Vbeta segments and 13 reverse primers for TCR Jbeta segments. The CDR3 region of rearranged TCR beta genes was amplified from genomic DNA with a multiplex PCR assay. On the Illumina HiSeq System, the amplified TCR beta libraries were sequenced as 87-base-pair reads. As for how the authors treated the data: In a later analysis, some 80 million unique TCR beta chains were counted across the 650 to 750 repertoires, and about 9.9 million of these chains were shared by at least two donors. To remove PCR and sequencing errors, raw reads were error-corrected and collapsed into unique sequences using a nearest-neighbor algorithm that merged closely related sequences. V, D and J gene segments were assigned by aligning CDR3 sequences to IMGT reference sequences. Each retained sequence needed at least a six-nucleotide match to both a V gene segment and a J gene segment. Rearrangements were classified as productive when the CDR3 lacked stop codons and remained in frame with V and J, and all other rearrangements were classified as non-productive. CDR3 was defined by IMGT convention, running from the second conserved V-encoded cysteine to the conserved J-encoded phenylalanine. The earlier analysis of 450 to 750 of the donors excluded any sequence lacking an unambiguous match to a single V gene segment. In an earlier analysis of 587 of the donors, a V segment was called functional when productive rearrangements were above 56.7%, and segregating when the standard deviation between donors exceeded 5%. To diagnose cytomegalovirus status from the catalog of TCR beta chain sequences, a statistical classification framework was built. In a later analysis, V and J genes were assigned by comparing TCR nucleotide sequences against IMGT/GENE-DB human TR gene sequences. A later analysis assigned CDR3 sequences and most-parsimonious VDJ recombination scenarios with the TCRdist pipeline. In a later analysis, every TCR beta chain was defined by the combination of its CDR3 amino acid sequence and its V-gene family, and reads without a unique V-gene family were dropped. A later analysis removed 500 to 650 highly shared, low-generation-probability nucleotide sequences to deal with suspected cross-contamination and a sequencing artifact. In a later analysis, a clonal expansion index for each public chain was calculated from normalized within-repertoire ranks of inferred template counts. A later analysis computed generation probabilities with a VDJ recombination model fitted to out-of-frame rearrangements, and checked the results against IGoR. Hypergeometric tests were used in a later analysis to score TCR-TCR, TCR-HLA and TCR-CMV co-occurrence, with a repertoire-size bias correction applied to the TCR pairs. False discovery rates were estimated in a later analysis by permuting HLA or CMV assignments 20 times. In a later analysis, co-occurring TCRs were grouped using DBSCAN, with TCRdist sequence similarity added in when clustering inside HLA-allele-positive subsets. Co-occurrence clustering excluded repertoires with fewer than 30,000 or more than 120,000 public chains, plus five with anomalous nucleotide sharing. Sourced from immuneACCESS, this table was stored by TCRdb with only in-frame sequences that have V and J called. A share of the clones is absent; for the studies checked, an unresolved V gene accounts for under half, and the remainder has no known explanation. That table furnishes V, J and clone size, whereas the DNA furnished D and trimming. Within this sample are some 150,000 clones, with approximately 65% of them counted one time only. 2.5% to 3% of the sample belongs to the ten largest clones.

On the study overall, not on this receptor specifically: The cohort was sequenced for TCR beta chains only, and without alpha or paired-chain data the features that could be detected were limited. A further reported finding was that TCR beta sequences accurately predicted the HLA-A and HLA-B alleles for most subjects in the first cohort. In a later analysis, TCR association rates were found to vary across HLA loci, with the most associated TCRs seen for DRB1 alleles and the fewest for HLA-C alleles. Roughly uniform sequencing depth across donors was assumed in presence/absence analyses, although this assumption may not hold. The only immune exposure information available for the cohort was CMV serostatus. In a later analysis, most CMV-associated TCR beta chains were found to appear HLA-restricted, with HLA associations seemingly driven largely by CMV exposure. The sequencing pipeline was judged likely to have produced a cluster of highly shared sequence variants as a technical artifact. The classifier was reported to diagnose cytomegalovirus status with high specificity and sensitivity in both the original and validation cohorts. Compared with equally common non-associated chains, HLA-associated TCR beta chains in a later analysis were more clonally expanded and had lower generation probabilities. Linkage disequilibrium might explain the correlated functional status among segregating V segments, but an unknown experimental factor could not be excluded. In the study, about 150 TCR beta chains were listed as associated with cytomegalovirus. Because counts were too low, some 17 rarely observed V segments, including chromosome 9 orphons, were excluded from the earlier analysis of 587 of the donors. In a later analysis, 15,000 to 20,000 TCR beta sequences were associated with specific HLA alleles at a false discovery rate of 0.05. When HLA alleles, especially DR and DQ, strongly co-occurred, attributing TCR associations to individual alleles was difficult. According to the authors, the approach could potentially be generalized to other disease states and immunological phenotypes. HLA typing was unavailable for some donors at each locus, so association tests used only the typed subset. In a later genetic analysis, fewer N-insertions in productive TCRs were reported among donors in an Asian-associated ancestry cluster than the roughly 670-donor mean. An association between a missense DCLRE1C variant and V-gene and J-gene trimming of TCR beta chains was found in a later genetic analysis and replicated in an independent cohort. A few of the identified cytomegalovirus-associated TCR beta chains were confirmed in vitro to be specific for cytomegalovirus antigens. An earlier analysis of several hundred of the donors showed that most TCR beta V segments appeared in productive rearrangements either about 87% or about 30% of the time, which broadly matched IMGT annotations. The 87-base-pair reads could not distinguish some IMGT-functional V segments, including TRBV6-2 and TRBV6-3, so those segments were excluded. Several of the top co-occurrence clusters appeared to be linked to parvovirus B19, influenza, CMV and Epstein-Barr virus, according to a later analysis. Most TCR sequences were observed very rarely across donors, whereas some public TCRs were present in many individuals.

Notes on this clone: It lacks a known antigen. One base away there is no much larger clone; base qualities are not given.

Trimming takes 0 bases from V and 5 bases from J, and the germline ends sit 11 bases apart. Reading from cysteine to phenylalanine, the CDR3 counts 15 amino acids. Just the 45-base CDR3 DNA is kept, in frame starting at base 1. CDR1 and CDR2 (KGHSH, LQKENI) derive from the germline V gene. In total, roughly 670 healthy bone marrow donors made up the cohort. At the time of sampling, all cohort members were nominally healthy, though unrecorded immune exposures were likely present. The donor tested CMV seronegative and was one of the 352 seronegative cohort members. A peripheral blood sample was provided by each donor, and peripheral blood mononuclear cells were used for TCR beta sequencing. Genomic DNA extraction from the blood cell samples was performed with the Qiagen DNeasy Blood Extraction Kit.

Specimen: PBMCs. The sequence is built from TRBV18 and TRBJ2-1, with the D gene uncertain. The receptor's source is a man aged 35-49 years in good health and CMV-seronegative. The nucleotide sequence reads TGTGCCAGCTCACCACCCCGTAGTACTAACAATGAGCAGTTCTTC. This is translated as CASSPPRSTNNEQFF.